This paragraph reports one T cell receptor (beta chain). TCRdb keeps only in-frame clones here, not all; method: immunoSEQ multiplex PCR. The sample consists of just over 50,000 clones, about 88% of them appearing once. This record belongs to a study of control samples from healthy donors and cancer patients. With 9 bases removed from V and 2 bases from J, the gap between germline ends came to 17 bases. CDR1 and CDR2 from the germline V gene are MNHEY and SVGAGI. The CDR3 covers 14 residues. The sequencing sample was made of PBMCs. The sequence came from a man aged 50-59 years with head and neck cancer. J is TRBJ2-7 and V is TRBV6-5; no definite D call. This CDR3 reads CASSINFQTYEQYF. The CDR3 bases are TGTGCCAGTTCGATCAACTTCCAAACCTACGAGCAGTACTTC.